Below, 14 T cell receptor beta chains from the same sample are listed, as sequenced in a study of T cells in Graves' hyperthyroidism and ophthalmopathy. Template material for amplifying TCR beta CDR3 regions consisted of RNA transcripts. First-round RT-PCR of the TCR CDR3 relied on the HTBI primer set. TCRdb used MiXCR to reprocess the multiplex PCR reads, holding one entry per CDR3 protein. The sample records 300,000 to 500,000 distinct CDR3 sequences, around an eighth being singletons. Specimen: blood. These receptors were taken from a man in his forties or fifties with Graves' ophthalmopathy.

This chain joins TRBV19 and TRBJ1-5; D is uncertain. The CDR3 has 10 residues. CDR1 LNHDA and CDR2 SQIVND come from the germline V gene (reference sequence). V was pared by 2 bases and J by 11 bases, with 4 bases between. This chain's CDR3 is CASSITAQHF. The CDR3 DNA follows: TGTGCCAGTAGTATAACGGCCCAGCATTTT.

This clonotype was detected a few times. V usage is TRBV10-2 and J usage is TRBJ1-2, with D hard to call. Trimming took off 3 bases at V and 0 bases at J, with 5 bases between the two ends. Germline CDR1 and CDR2: WSHSY and SAAADI. The CDR3 contains 13 residues. The chain's CDR3 is CASSDRPNYGYTF. CDR3 nucleotide sequence: TGCGCCAGCAGTGACCGACCTAACTATGGCTACACCTTC.

This clonotype was counted ten times or more. The V and J genes are TRBV27 and TRBJ1-5; no clear D. The CDR3 is made up of 12 amino acids. The V gene's germline CDR1 is MNHEY and CDR2 SMNVEV (reference sequence). Trimming pared 5 bases from V and 8 bases from J, leaving 10 bases between. The CDR3 spells CASSSVGEPQHF. The CDR3 nucleotides read TGTGCCAGCAGTAGCGTCGGAGAGCCCCAGCATTTT.

This chain links TRBV28 with TRBJ1-2; no firm D call. The CDR3 totals 12 residues. The germline CDR1 and CDR2 sequences are MDHEN and SYDVKM. Trimming shortened V by 3 bases and J by 8 bases, and 10 bases separated the two germline ends. This CDR3 is CASSFRFCGYTF. The CDR3 nucleotides read TGTGCCAGCAGTTTCCGCTTCTGCGGCTACACCTTC.

This clonotype was counted many times. The chain is built from TRBV4-1 and TRBJ2-1; 8 bases align to TRBD2. From germline, CDR1 is MGHRA and CDR2 YSYEKL. This CDR3 region has 16 residues. Trimming took 0 bases from V and 0 from J; bases not matched to a gene: 1. DNA of the CDR3: TGCGCCAGCAGCCAAGATCTAGCGGGCTCCTACAATGAGCAGTTCTTC. Protein sequence: CASSQDLAGSYNEQFF.

This sequence joins TRBV5-4 and TRBJ2-2; maybe TRBD2 (5 bases). Trimming cost V 4 bases and J 6 bases, with 10 bases left between them. Per germline, CDR1 SGHNT and CDR2 YYREEE (reference sequence). The CDR3 runs to 13 residues. CDR3 nucleotides: TGTGCCAGCAGCAAAAATAGCGCCGGGGAGCTGTTTTTT. Its translation: CASSKNSAGELFF.

This clonotype was picked up many times. The chain has TRBV10-3 and TRBJ2-1, with 12 positions matching TRBD2. J lost 7 bases, V lost 3 bases, and 10 bases had no gene match. Germline CDR1 reads ENHRY; CDR2 reads SYGVKD. There are 17 residues in the CDR3. CDR3 sequence: CAISDTTLAGGLNEQFF. The CDR3 nucleotides are TGTGCCATCAGTGACACAACCCTAGCGGGAGGGCTTAATGAGCAGTTCTTC.

This chain joins TRBV19 and TRBJ1-1; D remains unclear. The CDR3 has 13 amino acids. V gave up 6 bases and J gave up 1 base, with 9 bases separating them. Per the germline V gene, CDR1 is LNHDA and CDR2 is SQIVND (reference sequence). For the CDR3, the DNA is TGTGCCAGTAGGACATCTCCGAACACTGAAGCTTTCTTT. Translation gives CASRTSPNTEAFF.

This clonotype was seen at least ten times. The genes are TRBV7-8 and TRBJ2-5; TRBD2 matches at 8 bases. V was clipped by 2 bases and J by 5 bases; unmatched bases: 19. The V gene's germline CDR1 is SGHVS and CDR2 FQNEAQ. The CDR3 length is 19 residues. The CDR3 is CASSLHLRAAGAGFETQYF. The DNA for the CDR3 is TGTGCCAGCAGCTTACATCTACGTGCAGCGGGAGCCGGTTTTGAGACCCAGTACTTC. Using reference TRBV7-8 and TRBJ2-5 for the parts outside the CDR3, the full variable domain is GAGVSQSPRYKVAKRGQDVALRCDPISGHVSLFWYQQALGQGPEFLTYFQNEAQLDKSGLPSDRFFAERPEGSVSTLKIQRTQQEDSAVYLCASSLHLRAAGAGFETQYFGPGTRLLVL.

Regarding this clonotype: This may be a read error, as it is one base from a much larger clone. The chain employs TRBV27 and TRBJ1-4; TRBD1 might be the D (5 bases). The CDR3 length is 15 residues. Germline loops: CDR1 MNHEY, CDR2 SMNVEV (reference sequence). This chain's CDR3 is CASSPGWGAREKLLF. The CDR3 DNA sequence: TGTGCCAGCAGTCCCGGTTGGGGCGCCCGTGAAAAACTGCTTTTT.

This clonotype has a count of ten or more. The chain has TRBV3-1 and TRBJ2-7; 12 bases match TRBD2. J gave up 0 bases and V 0 bases, and 6 bases lay outside the gene matches. CDR3 length: 18 amino acids. Germline V gene lookup returns CDR1 LGHDT and CDR2 YNNKEL (reference sequence). This CDR3 reads CASSQDGLAGPSSYEQYF. The CDR3 region has the DNA TGTGCCAGCAGCCAAGATGGACTAGCGGGACCCAGCTCCTACGAGCAGTACTTC.

This clonotype was seen repeatedly, ten times or more. The chain has TRBV11-3 and TRBJ2-1; 14 bases match TRBD2. Germline CDR1 and CDR2: SGHNT and YENEEA. The CDR3 is 18 residues long. V trimming: 5 bases; J trimming: 5 bases; junction bases outside the gene matches: 11. The CDR3 sequence is CASSAGTSGRGWDNEQFF. The CDR3 region has the DNA TGTGCCAGCAGCGCCGGGACTAGCGGGAGAGGATGGGACAATGAGCAGTTCTTC.

This chain connects TRBV5-1 to TRBJ2-6; D gene ambiguous. The V gene's germline CDR1 is SGHRS and CDR2 YFSETQ. V lost 1 base, J lost 0 bases, and 11 bases lay in between. This CDR3 spans 17 amino acids. This CDR3 reads CASSLRLTDSGANVLTF. The CDR3 bases are TGCGCCAGCAGCTTGCGCCTGACCGACTCTGGGGCCAACGTCCTGACTTTC. Based on the CDR3 plus reference TRBV5-1 and TRBJ2-6, the full variable domain is KAGVTQTPRYLIKTRGQQVTLSCSPISGHRSVSWYQQTPGQGLQFLFEYFSETQRNKGNFPGRFSGRQFSNSRSEMNVSTLELGDSALYLCASSLRLTDSGANVLTFGAGSRLTVL.

This clonotype turned up a few times. The rearrangement joins TRBV10-2 to TRBJ2-7; 9 nucleotides line up with TRBD2. Germline values: CDR1 WSHSY, CDR2 SAAADI. This CDR3 comprises 13 residues. V shed 7 bases, J shed 3 bases, and the junction held 4 bases outside the gene matches. CDR3 amino acids: CASIFSGSYEQYF. CDR3 nucleotide sequence: TGCGCCAGCATATTTAGCGGGAGCTACGAGCAGTACTTC.